The sequence of this T cell receptor (beta chain) was determined in a study of T cells after yellow fever vaccination. Study-wide background: Researchers used SMART-Seq v4 Ultra Low Input to prepare fractions that had low cell numbers.

Study-wide results and limits: There was a possibility that FACS-sorted repertoires contained abundant clonotypes contaminating from the bulk population. Post-booster repertoires contained most primary-vaccination clones again (about 96% CD4, 85% to 90% CD8).

It was through 5'RACE template switching that TCR cDNA was made, with a universal primer site and UMIs added. TCRdb redid the calling of the 5' RACE reads with MiXCR, one entry per CDR3 protein. The sample has about 340,000 distinct CDR3 sequences; about 9.5% are singletons. There are a few counts of this clonotype. Its target is unknown. The sequencing used PBMCs, collected on the day of the first yellow fever vaccination. This TCR derives from a man between 18 and 35 years old who received the YFV17D yellow fever vaccine.

CDR3 region: CASSFRQGYYGYTF. The CDR3 coding sequence is TGTGCCAGCAGCTTCCGACAGGGCTACTATGGCTACACCTTC. The rearrangement links TRBV7-2 to TRBJ1-2, with 7 bases fitting TRBD1. The CDR3 has 14 amino acids. CDR1 is SGHTA, CDR2 FQGNSA, per germline. After removal of 3 bases from V and 3 bases from J, the junction contained 4 bases not matched to a gene.